This T cell receptor (beta chain) was documented in a study of blood T cell repertoires in COVID-19. Study-level information: Samples representing acute and convalescent COVID-19 were sourced from the United States, Italy and Spain. From T cells, B-cell-depleted T cells, or PBMCs came the material, which was cDNA or gDNA.

Germline values: CDR1 LNHDA, CDR2 SQIVND (reference sequence). The CDR3 sequence is 13 residues long. Trimming cost V 3 bases and J 5 bases, with 11 bases left between them. In the authors' methods: Reference gene primer amplification in the assay estimated nucleated cell counts. The repertoire was sequenced with immunoSEQ multiplex PCR; TCRdb's copy has only in-frame clones and lacks some. V and J calls and clone size follow that table, whereas D and trimming were derived from the DNA. The table includes about 210,000 clones, around 90% detected once. Sequencing was carried out using peripheral blood. The TCR was taken from a man younger than 40 with acute or convalescent COVID-19. The chain uses TRBV19 and TRBJ2-7, with unresolved D. CDR3 DNA: TGTGCCAGTAGTATTTCTTGGAGCCACGAGCAGTACTTC. Its translation: CASSISWSHEQYF. Complete variable domain (other parts from reference TRBV19 and TRBJ2-7): DGGITQSPKYLFRKEGQNVTLSCEQNLNHDAMYWYRQDPGQGLRLIYYSQIVNDFQKGDIAEGYSVSREKKESFPLTVTSAQKNPTAFYLCASSISWSHEQYFGPGTRLTVT.